These 22 T cell receptor beta chains came from one sample sequenced in a study of neoadjuvant anti-PD-1 for oral cavity cancer. Some clones are missing from TCRdb's copy, which holds only in-frame ones; the method was immunoSEQ multiplex PCR. Of thousands of clones in the sample, about 50% were seen once. Sequenced here: tumor tissue, sampled before nivolumab (anti-PD-1) treatment. The receptor source for this set is a person aged 35 to 85 with oral cavity squamous cell carcinoma.

This clone showed up just a few times. The chain carries TRBV29-1 and TRBJ1-4, with a weak D call TRBD1 (5 bases). CDR3 length equals 12 residues. V lost 1 base to trimming and J lost 5 bases, with 5 bases between them. Per the germline V gene, CDR1 is SQVTM and CDR2 is ANQGSEA. DNA of the CDR3: TGCAGCGTTGAAGGGACAAATGAAAAACTGTTTTTT. Amino acids: CSVEGTNEKLFF.

The chain joins TRBV30 to TRBJ1-6; TRBD1 might be the D (5 bases). The germline CDR1 and CDR2 sequences are GTSNPN and SVGIG (reference sequence). V dropped 4 bases and J dropped 9 bases, with 16 bases sitting between them. The CDR3 spans 14 residues. CDR3 in amino acids: CAWIPRLGVSPLHF. The CDR3 DNA reads as TGTGCCTGGATTCCACGCCTGGGGGTTTCACCCCTCCACTTT.

J is TRBJ2-1 and V is TRBV6-5; 8 bases align to TRBD1. The V gene's germline CDR1 is MNHEY and CDR2 SVGAGI. V lost 4 bases and J lost 9; bases outside the gene matches: 14. This CDR3 contains 16 residues. Here the CDR3 reads CASSFILGQGGGEQFF. The CDR3 nucleotides read TGTGCCAGCAGTTTTATCCTCGGACAGGGTGGTGGTGAGCAGTTCTTC.

CDR3 coding DNA: TGTGCCAGTAGTATAATAAGCGGGGGTTCAGAGACCCAGTACTTC. Translating gives CASSIISGGSETQYF. The rearrangement links TRBV19 to TRBJ2-5; 8 bases are shared with TRBD2. This CDR3 is 15 amino acids long. Germline V gives CDR1 LNHDA, CDR2 SQIVND (reference sequence). The J segment lost 4 bases and the V segment lost 2 bases, leaving 6 bases of the junction unmatched.

This rearrangement joins TRBV6-5 to TRBJ1-4, with a weak D call TRBD1 (5 bases). The CDR3 is 15 amino acids. Between the trimmed V and J ends, which lost 2 bases and 8 bases, there was a span of 15 bases. The V gene's germline CDR1 is MNHEY and CDR2 SVGAGI. CDR3 coding DNA: TGTGCCAGCAGTTACGACAGACAGTTCCTGGAAAAACTGTTTTTT. Translating gives CASSYDRQFLEKLFF.

This clone was detected a few times. This sequence joins TRBV19 and TRBJ1-2; 8 bases are shared with TRBD1. Germline CDR1 LNHDA, CDR2 SQIVND (reference sequence). The CDR3 loop spans 13 amino acids. V dropped 7 bases and J dropped 0; count of bases not matched to a gene: 1. The CDR3 here is CASKGQANYGYTF. As DNA, the CDR3 is TGTGCCAGTAAGGGACAGGCTAACTATGGCTACACCTTC.

The rearrangement joins TRBV7-9 to TRBJ1-5; TRBD1 aligns across 9 bases. Germline CDR1 SEHNR, CDR2 FQNEAQ (reference sequence). The length of the CDR3 is 14 residues. V was pared by 5 bases and J by 2 bases, with 1 base of the junction left unmatched. The CDR3 DNA follows: TGTGCCAGCAGCCGACAGGGGGGCAATCAGCCCCAGCATTTT. This translates into CASSRQGGNQPQHF.

The rearrangement joins TRBV5-1 to TRBJ2-7; D might be TRBD1 (6 bases). Germline V gene lookup returns CDR1 SGHRS and CDR2 YFSETQ. V lost 2 bases and J lost 4, with 13 bases in between. The CDR3 spans 14 residues. The CDR3 region has the DNA TGCGCCAGCAGCTTACAGGGTAAAGGGTACGAGCAGTACTTC. Translated: CASSLQGKGYEQYF.

This chain uses TRBV30 with TRBJ1-1, with a weak D call TRBD1 (6 bases). Germline V gene lookup returns CDR1 GTSNPN and CDR2 SVGIG (reference sequence). This CDR3 spans 15 amino acids. Trimming left V 5 bases short and J 1 base short, with 17 bases between. CDR3 DNA: TGTGCCTGGGGGGACCTCCTGGGGGCGAACACTGAAGCTTTCTTT. Amino acids: CAWGDLLGANTEAFF.

This clone was detected once. The chain employs TRBV19 and TRBJ2-7; D might be TRBD1 (6 bases). V was shortened by 5 bases and J by 0 bases, with 11 bases between the two germline ends. The CDR3 has 14 residues. Germline CDR1 and CDR2: LNHDA and SQIVND (reference sequence). The CDR3 DNA sequence: TGTGCCAGTAGTCCCCCAGGGGTCTCCTACGAGCAGTACTTC. Translated, it gives CASSPPGVSYEQYF.

This clone appeared a few times. This chain joins TRBV7-9 and TRBJ1-2; D gene uncertain. Germline V gene data show CDR1 as SEHNR and CDR2 as FQNEAQ (reference sequence). The CDR3 totals 12 residues. Deletions cut 5 bases from V and 5 bases from J, with 9 bases between. The CDR3 coding sequence is TGTGCCAGCAGCCCTACAGAGTATGGCTACACCTTC. Translation: CASSPTEYGYTF.

This clone came up a few times. The rearrangement links TRBV7-8 to TRBJ2-7; 12 positions agree with TRBD2. V shed 5 bases, J shed 2 bases, and the junction held 4 bases outside the gene matches. The CDR3 has 15 residues. Per germline, CDR1 SGHVS and CDR2 FQNEAQ. CDR3 residues: CASSAGLAGTYEQYF. The CDR3 bases are TGTGCCAGCAGCGCAGGACTAGCGGGGACCTACGAGCAGTACTTC.

The chain has TRBV5-1 and TRBJ2-2, with a possible D match to TRBD2 (5 bases). CDR1 is SGHRS and CDR2 is YFSETQ in the germline V gene. V lost 1 base and J lost 4, with 8 bases in between. The CDR3 extends over 14 amino acids. In DNA form, the CDR3 reads TGCGCCAGCAGCTTGTTTGGAGGCACCGGGGAGCTGTTTTTT. Translated: CASSLFGGTGELFF.

This clone was seen a handful of times. The CDR3 protein is CASSYRGLGEKLFF. The CDR3 bases are TGTGCCAGCAGCTACAGGGGGCTAGGGGAAAAACTGTTTTTT. The chain has TRBV6-1 and TRBJ1-4; TRBD1 matches at 9 bases. With 6 bases clipped from V and 8 bases from J, the junction kept 7 bases outside the gene matches. The CDR3 has 14 residues. Germline CDR1 and CDR2: MNHNS and SASEGT.

This rearrangement joins TRBV5-1 to TRBJ2-2, with a tentative D call TRBD1 (5 bases). The CDR3 runs 14 residues. Trimming pared 5 bases from V and 3 bases from J, leaving 11 bases between. The germline CDR1 and CDR2 sequences are SGHRS and YFSETQ. The CDR3 is CASRSDSYTGELFF. As DNA, the CDR3 is TGCGCCAGCAGATCCGACAGTTACACCGGGGAGCTGTTTTTT.

The chain joins TRBV7-2 to TRBJ1-6; TRBD1 is a possible D gene (5 bases). Germline assignment: CDR1 SGHTA and CDR2 FQGNSA. This CDR3 is 16 amino acids long. Trimming stripped 1 base from V and 0 bases from J, with 7 bases between. CDR3 amino acids: CASSLGGSSYNSPLHF. CDR3 DNA: TGTGCCAGCAGCTTAGGGGGCAGCTCCTATAATTCACCCCTCCACTTT.

This clone was detected only once. This chain uses TRBV10-3 with TRBJ2-7; 8 bases line up with TRBD1. The trim removed 4 bases at V and 7 bases at J, leaving 6 bases unmatched. The germline gives CDR1 ENHRY, CDR2 SYGVKD. The CDR3 sequence is 13 residues long. The CDR3 DNA reads TGTGCCATCAGTGGTACAGGGGGGTGGGAGCAGTACTTC. Translating gives CAISGTGGWEQYF.

This clone came up a few times. The chain recombines TRBV19 with TRBJ2-2, with 8 bases aligning to TRBD1. Trimming took 3 bases from V and 4 from J; bases not matched to a gene: 1. There are 14 residues in the CDR3. CDR1 is LNHDA, CDR2 SQIVND, per germline (reference sequence). The CDR3 region is CASSIRGPTGELFF. CDR3 bases: TGTGCCAGTAGTATCAGGGGGCCCACCGGGGAGCTGTTTTTT. Full variable domain (missing parts from reference TRBV19 and TRBJ2-2): DGGITQSPKYLFRKEGQNVTLSCEQNLNHDAMYWYRQDPGQGLRLIYYSQIVNDFQKGDIAEGYSVSREKKESFPLTVTSAQKNPTAFYLCASSIRGPTGELFFGEGSRLTVL.

This clone turned up a few times. CDR3 amino acids: CSVATGGNGYTF. The CDR3 DNA reads as TGCAGCGTCGCCACAGGGGGCAATGGCTACACCTTC. This chain connects TRBV29-1 to TRBJ1-2, with 9 positions matching TRBD1. Per germline, CDR1 SQVTM and CDR2 ANQGSEA. J gave up 6 bases and V 6 bases, and 5 bases lay outside the gene matches. This CDR3 spans 12 amino acids. Variable domain in full (rest from reference TRBV29-1 and TRBJ1-2): SAVISQKPSRDICQRGTSLTIQCQVDSQVTMMFWYRQQPGQSLTLIATANQGSEATYESGFVIDKFPISRPNLTFSTLTVSNMSPEDSSIYLCSVATGGNGYTFGSGTRLTVV.

J is TRBJ2-5 and V is TRBV5-4; 7 nucleotides line up with TRBD1. Germline CDR1 and CDR2: SGHNT and YYREEE (reference sequence). CDR3 length: 13 residues. V lost 2 bases, J lost 3 bases, and 1 base stayed unmatched. The chain's CDR3 is CASSFGTEETQYF. CDR3 in DNA: TGTGCCAGCAGCTTTGGGACAGAAGAGACCCAGTACTTC.

This chain joins TRBV5-1 and TRBJ2-1, with 8 bases lining up with TRBD2. The germline gives CDR1 SGHRS, CDR2 YFSETQ. The CDR3 is 11 residues long. V dropped 5 bases and J dropped 8; count of bases not matched to a gene: 0. The CDR3 DNA sequence: TGCGCCAGCAGAGCGGGGGATGAGCAGTTCTTC. As protein: CASRAGDEQFF.

This rearrangement joins TRBV19 to TRBJ1-1; 9 bases fit TRBD1. This CDR3 has 14 amino acids. V lost 11 bases, J lost 0 bases, and 7 bases stayed unmatched. The V gene's germline CDR1 is LNHDA and CDR2 SQIVND (reference sequence). CDR3 coding DNA: TGTGCCGCTACAGGGGGCGGTTTGAACACTGAAGCTTTCTTT. Amino acid sequence: CAATGGGLNTEAFF.